The clone carrying this TCR beta chain has a count of ten or more. As yet, its antigen is unknown. TCRdb itself ran the reads through MiXCR, one entry per CDR3 protein. The sample includes around 330,000 distinct CDR3 sequences, about a sixth of them seen just once. The data originate from a study of T cell repertoires in cytomegalovirus infection. Across the study: It can be stated that public TCR beta signatures indicated CMV infection as well as a matching HLA type. Points from the study as a whole: CMV-specific TCR beta clonotypes restricted by HLA-C dominated the ex vivo response. There were carriers of CMV plus the relevant HLA, and cumulative public TCR beta family frequency identified them.

CDR1 and CDR2 (germline): MDHEN, SYDVKM. V lost 8 bases and J lost 4, with 20 bases in between. The CDR3 runs 15 residues. Sequenced: PBMCs. This chain links TRBV28 with TRBJ2-5; TRBD1 might be the D (7 bases). The source of this sequence is a human donor in good health (CMV status not recorded). Some clones in this sample may be carry-over from other donors' samples. CDR3 sequence reads: CASSTGGGGRETQYF. DNA for the CDR3: TGTGCCAGCTCTACGGGCGGAGGGGGCCGAGAGACCCAGTACTTC.